The rows below give T cell receptor beta chains drawn from one sample of a study of blood T cell repertoires in COVID-19. The table came from immunoSEQ multiplex PCR; TCRdb's copy has only in-frame clones and leaves some out. The sample has about 120,000 clones, just under 90% seen once. The sequenced sample was peripheral blood. Receptors originate from a woman between 50 and 59 years old with acute or convalescent COVID-19. Each CDR3 is given with its conserved first and last residue. The D gene is left open where the match is weak. Rows give clone size only sometimes, using once, few, many, or a class for an expanded clone.

j_gene: TRBJ2-6
v_gene: TRBV11-2
abundance: -
d_gene: -
CDR3nt: TGTGCCAGCAGCTCCATCTCTGGGGCCAACGTCCTGACTTTC
CDR3aa: CASSSISGANVLTF

j_gene: TRBJ2-1
v_gene: TRBV28
abundance: -
d_gene: -
CDR3nt: TGTGCCAGCAGTTTAGGGGTCGGACAGAGGGGCACCTACAATGAGCAGTTCTTC
CDR3aa: CASSLGVGQRGTYNEQFF

j_gene: TRBJ1-6
v_gene: TRBV7-2
abundance: once
d_gene: -
CDR3nt: TGTGCCAGCAGCTTAGATGGGGGAGGGAGCTCACCCCTCCACTTT
CDR3aa: CASSLDGGGSSPLHF

j_gene: TRBJ2-3
v_gene: TRBV6-2/TRBV6-3
abundance: -
d_gene: TRBD2
CDR3nt: TGTGCCAGCAGTTACTCGAACAGCGGGACCACTAGCACAGATACGCAGTATTTT
CDR3aa: CASSYSNSGTTSTDTQYF

j_gene: TRBJ1-3
v_gene: TRBV4-1
abundance: -
d_gene: -
CDR3nt: TGCGCCAGCAGCCAAGTCGGTCGGTCTAACTCTGGAAACACCATATATTTT
CDR3aa: CASSQVGRSNSGNTIYF

j_gene: TRBJ1-5
v_gene: TRBV19
abundance: -
d_gene: -
CDR3nt: TGTGCCTCCCAAGGGGCGGGCAATCAGCCCCAGCATTTT
CDR3aa: CASQGAGNQPQHF

j_gene: TRBJ1-1
v_gene: TRBV4-1
abundance: -
d_gene: -
CDR3nt: TGCGCCAGCAGCCAAGACGCAGGGGTGGTGAACACTGAAGCTTTCTTT
CDR3aa: CASSQDAGVVNTEAFF

j_gene: TRBJ1-1
v_gene: TRBV7-8
abundance: -
d_gene: TRBD1
CDR3nt: TGTGCCAGCAGCTTAGAGCGGACAGGGGGCAACACTGAAGCTTTCTTT
CDR3aa: CASSLERTGGNTEAFF

j_gene: TRBJ2-7
v_gene: TRBV7-3
abundance: few
d_gene: -
CDR3nt: TGTGCCAGCAGCTCACCTGGAGAGGCTACCAGGTACTTC
CDR3aa: CASSSPGEATRYF

j_gene: TRBJ1-6
v_gene: TRBV5-4
abundance: -
d_gene: TRBD1
CDR3nt: TGTGCCAGCAGCTTTCACCAGGGGGGACTAGTGTTTCCCCTCCACTTT
CDR3aa: CASSFHQGGLVFPLHF

j_gene: TRBJ1-1
v_gene: TRBV19
abundance: -
d_gene: -
CDR3nt: TGTGCCAGTAGCCCCCAGGAGAACACTGAAGCTTTCTTT
CDR3aa: CASSPQENTEAFF

j_gene: TRBJ2-7
v_gene: TRBV30
abundance: once
d_gene: TRBD2
CDR3nt: TGTGCCTGGAGGGACGGGGGGGAGCAGTACTTC
CDR3aa: CAWRDGGEQYF

j_gene: TRBJ2-7
v_gene: TRBV28
abundance: -
d_gene: -
CDR3nt: TGTGCCAGCAGTTTAAATCGCGGGCTCGAGCAGTACTTC
CDR3aa: CASSLNRGLEQYF

j_gene: TRBJ2-1
v_gene: TRBV6-6
abundance: -
d_gene: -
CDR3nt: TGTGCCAGCAGCTCCCGGGAGTTCGTCGGGAATGAGCAGTTCTTC
CDR3aa: CASSSREFVGNEQFF

j_gene: TRBJ2-7
v_gene: TRBV19
abundance: -
d_gene: -
CDR3nt: TGTGCCAGTAGTATGGGCCACTACGAGCAGTACTTC
CDR3aa: CASSMGHYEQYF

j_gene: TRBJ1-1
v_gene: TRBV3-1/TRBV3-2
abundance: -
d_gene: -
CDR3nt: TGTGCCAGCACCTCTCGGGGGGCTGTAACTGAAGCTTTCTTT
CDR3aa: CASTSRGAVTEAFF

j_gene: TRBJ2-5
v_gene: TRBV25-1
abundance: -
d_gene: -
CDR3nt: TGTGCCATCGCGAGGGGGGAGACCCAGTACTTC
CDR3aa: CAIARGETQYF

j_gene: TRBJ2-6
v_gene: TRBV7-8
abundance: once
d_gene: -
CDR3nt: TGTGCCAGCAGCTTAGGGGGGCTTGGGGCCAACGTCCTGACTTTC
CDR3aa: CASSLGGLGANVLTF

j_gene: TRBJ1-2
v_gene: TRBV3-1/TRBV3-2
abundance: -
d_gene: TRBD1
CDR3nt: TGTGCCAGCAGCGCCACAGGGGGGGTCTATGGCTACACCTTC
CDR3aa: CASSATGGVYGYTF

j_gene: TRBJ2-2
v_gene: TRBV5-1
abundance: -
d_gene: -
CDR3nt: TGCGCCAGCAGCTTGGCGTTTTCGGCAGGATATCAAACCGGGGAGCTGTTTTTT
CDR3aa: CASSLAFSAGYQTGELFF

j_gene: TRBJ1-5
v_gene: TRBV9
abundance: -
d_gene: -
CDR3nt: TGTGCCAGCAGCGCCCGACAGGACAATCAGCCCCAGCATTTT
CDR3aa: CASSARQDNQPQHF

j_gene: TRBJ1-1
v_gene: TRBV24-1
abundance: -
d_gene: TRBD1
CDR3nt: TGTGCCACCAGTGATTCGGACAGGGTGGCTTTCTTT
CDR3aa: CATSDSDRVAFF

j_gene: TRBJ2-7
v_gene: TRBV19
abundance: -
d_gene: TRBD1
CDR3nt: TGTGCCAGTAGTATAATAGCAGGGGGCATCTACGAGCAGTACTTC
CDR3aa: CASSIIAGGIYEQYF

j_gene: TRBJ2-7
v_gene: TRBV7-2
abundance: -
d_gene: TRBD2
CDR3nt: TGTGCCACAGGACTAGCGTCCTACGAGCAGTACTTC
CDR3aa: CATGLASYEQYF

j_gene: TRBJ1-4
v_gene: TRBV19
abundance: -
d_gene: -
CDR3nt: TGTGCCAGCGGGATAACAACAACTAATGAAAAACTGTTTTTT
CDR3aa: CASGITTTNEKLFF

j_gene: TRBJ2-2
v_gene: TRBV9
abundance: -
d_gene: -
CDR3nt: TGTGCCAGCAGCGTAGCAACAGGGTCAGCCGGGGAGCTGTTTTTT
CDR3aa: CASSVATGSAGELFF

j_gene: TRBJ1-2
v_gene: TRBV7-9
abundance: -
d_gene: TRBD1
CDR3nt: TGTGCCAGCAGCTGGGGAGAAAAGGGACAGGGGAATGGCTACACCTTC
CDR3aa: CASSWGEKGQGNGYTF

j_gene: TRBJ2-7
v_gene: TRBV6-2/TRBV6-3
abundance: -
d_gene: -
CDR3nt: TGTGCCAGCAGTTACGCGGGACAGCCCTACGAGCAGTACTTC
CDR3aa: CASSYAGQPYEQYF

j_gene: TRBJ1-3
v_gene: TRBV13
abundance: -
d_gene: TRBD1
CDR3nt: TGTGCCAGCAGTTATACAGGGGATATAGGAAACACCATATATTTT
CDR3aa: CASSYTGDIGNTIYF